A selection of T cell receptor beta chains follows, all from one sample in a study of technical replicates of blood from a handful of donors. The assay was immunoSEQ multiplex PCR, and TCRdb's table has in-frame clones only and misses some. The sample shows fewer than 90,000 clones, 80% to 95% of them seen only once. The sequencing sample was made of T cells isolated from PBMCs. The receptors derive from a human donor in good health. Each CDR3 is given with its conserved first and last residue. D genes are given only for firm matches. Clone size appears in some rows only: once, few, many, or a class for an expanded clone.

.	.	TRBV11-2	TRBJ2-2	TGTGCCAGCAGCCACCCGGACAGAATCGGGGAGCTGTTTTTT	CASSHPDRIGELFF
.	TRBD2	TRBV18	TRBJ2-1	TGTGCCAGCTCACTGTGGACTAGCGGGAGTCACAATGAGCAGTTCTTC	CASSLWTSGSHNEQFF
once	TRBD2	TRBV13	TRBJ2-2	TGTGCCAGCAGCCGCCCCCGGACTAGCGGGACCGGGGAGCTGTTTTTT	CASSRPRTSGTGELFF
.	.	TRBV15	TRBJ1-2	TGTGCCACCAGCATAACCATGGAGGCCTATGGCTACACCTTC	CATSITMEAYGYTF
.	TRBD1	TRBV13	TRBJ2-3	TGTGCCAGCAGTGAACACGGGACAGGGGCAGATACGCAGTATTTT	CASSEHGTGADTQYF
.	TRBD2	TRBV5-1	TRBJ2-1	TGCGCCAGCGGGTCCCTAGCGGGAGTAAGCAATGAGCAGTTCTTC	CASGSLAGVSNEQFF
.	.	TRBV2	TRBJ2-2	TGTGCCAGCATCCTGCTAGTGTCCCTAAACACCGGGGAGCTGTTTTTT	CASILLVSLNTGELFF
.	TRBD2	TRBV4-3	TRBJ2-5	TGCGCCAGCAGCCCGATAGCGGGAGTTAGGGAGACCCAGTACTTC	CASSPIAGVRETQYF
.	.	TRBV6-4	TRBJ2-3	TGTGCCAGCAGTCCTGACAGGTCTAGCACAGATACGCAGTATTTT	CASSPDRSSTDTQYF
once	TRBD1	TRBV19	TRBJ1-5	TGTGCCAGCTCCACGACAGGGGAGGGTCAGCCCCAGCATTTT	CASSTTGEGQPQHF
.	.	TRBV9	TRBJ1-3	TGTGCCAGCAGCGGAATGAGCTCTGGAAACACCATATATTTT	CASSGMSSGNTIYF
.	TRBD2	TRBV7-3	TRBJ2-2	TGTGCCAGCAGCTCGGACGGGACTAGCGGGTCGAACACCGGGGAGCTGTTTTTT	CASSSDGTSGSNTGELFF
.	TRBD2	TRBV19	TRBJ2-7	TGTGCCAGTAGTATAACTAGCGGATCCTACGAGCAGTACTTC	CASSITSGSYEQYF
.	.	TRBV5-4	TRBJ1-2	TGTGCCAGCAGCTTCGGCGACACGAACTATGGCTACACCTTC	CASSFGDTNYGYTF
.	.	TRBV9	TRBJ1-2	TGTGCCAGCAGCGTAGAGGACATAGGGCTTGGCTACACCTTC	CASSVEDIGLGYTF
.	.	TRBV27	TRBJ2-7	TGTGCCAGCAGTTTAAAGTCAGTCTACGAGCAGTACTTC	CASSLKSVYEQYF
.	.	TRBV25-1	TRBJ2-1	TGTGCCAGCAGGAGCATCTCTGAGCAGTTCTTC	CASRSISEQFF
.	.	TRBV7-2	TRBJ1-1	TGTGCCAGCAGCTGGAGGGGTACTGAAGCTTTCTTT	CASSWRGTEAFF
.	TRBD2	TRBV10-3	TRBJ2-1	TGTGCCATCAGTCTTATGGGAGGGCTGGGTGAGCAGTTCTTC	CAISLMGGLGEQFF
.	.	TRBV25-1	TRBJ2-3	TGTGCCAGCAAGGGGAGGCTAGGTACGCAGTATTTT	CASKGRLGTQYF
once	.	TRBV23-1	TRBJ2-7	TGCGCCAGCAGTCATGATGGTTGGCGGGACCTAATCTACGAGCAGTACTTC	CASSHDGWRDLIYEQYF
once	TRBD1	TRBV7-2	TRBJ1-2	TGTGCCAGCAGCTCGGACAGGTTACTTTATGGCTACACCTTC	CASSSDRLLYGYTF
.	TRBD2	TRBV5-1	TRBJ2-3	TGCGCCAGCAGCTTGGCAGGACTAGCGGGTTCTCGGGATACGCAGTATTTT	CASSLAGLAGSRDTQYF
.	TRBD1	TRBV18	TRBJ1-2	TGTGCCAGCTCTCGTCCCGGGACAGGGGGCTACACCTTC	CASSRPGTGGYTF
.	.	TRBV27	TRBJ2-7	TGTGCCAGCAGTCCTAGACAGATTACCTACGAGCAGTACTTC	CASSPRQITYEQYF
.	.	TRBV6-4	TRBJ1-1	TGTGCCAGCAGTGACGGGCCCGGGAACACTGAAGCTTTCTTT	CASSDGPGNTEAFF